These 14 T cell receptor beta chains came from one sample sequenced in a study of blood T cell repertoires in COVID-19. Clones were read by immunoSEQ multiplex PCR, and TCRdb kept only the in-frame ones, dropping some. The table includes under 500,000 clones, roughly 91% detected once. Sequencing was done on a sample of peripheral blood. These receptors were taken from a woman in her 30s with acute or convalescent COVID-19.

This chain uses TRBV5-1 with TRBJ2-3, with TRBD1 identical over 8 bases. V lost 3 bases and J lost 4; bases outside the gene matches: 1. CDR1 is SGHRS, CDR2 YFSETQ, per germline. The CDR3 sequence is 13 residues long. CDR3 in DNA: TGCGCCAGCAGCTGGACAGGGCCAGATACGCAGTATTTT. It translates to CASSWTGPDTQYF.

This clone was counted a few times. The chain has TRBV6-2 or TRBV6-3 and TRBJ1-1; 7 bases map to TRBD1. J was trimmed by 0 bases and V by 6 bases; bases with no gene match: 16. The germline CDR1 and CDR2 sequences are MNHEY and SVGEGT. The CDR3 is made up of 18 amino acids. CDR3 coding DNA: TGTGCCAGCAGCCCTACGGACAGGCTATCCCGGTTGAACACTGAAGCTTTCTTT. Its protein product is CASSPTDRLSRLNTEAFF.

The chain has TRBV11-2 and TRBJ2-2; TRBD2 is a possible D gene (6 bases). Trimming shortened V by 5 bases and J by 4 bases, and 8 bases separated the two germline ends. CDR1 and CDR2 (germline): SGHAT, FQNNGV. There are 13 residues in the CDR3. This CDR3 is CASSRGSTGELFF. The DNA of the CDR3 is TGTGCCAGCAGCCGGGGGTCCACCGGGGAGCTGTTTTTT.

The chain carries TRBV28 and TRBJ1-4, with a weak D call TRBD1 (6 bases). Trimming shortened V by 3 bases and J by 8 bases, and 16 bases separated the two germline ends. CDR1 and CDR2 from the germline V gene are MDHEN and SYDVKM. CDR3 size: 15 residues. The CDR3 nucleotides are TGTGCCAGCAGTTTGGGGGGGGCTCGGAGCGAAAAACTGTTTTTT. This sequence encodes CASSLGGARSEKLFF.

The gene calls are TRBV7-9 and TRBJ1-6; D unclear. Trimming cost V 7 bases and J 5 bases, with 12 bases left between them. CDR3 length: 14 amino acids. In germline, CDR1 is SEHNR, CDR2 FQNEAQ (reference sequence). The CDR3 loop is CASTEYSDNSPLHF. Here the CDR3 DNA reads TGTGCCAGCACCGAATATAGTGATAATTCACCCCTCCACTTT.

This clone was seen once. V gene TRBV27 combines with J gene TRBJ2-2, with D unresolved. This CDR3 is 13 amino acids long. V was pared by 4 bases and J by 3 bases, with 6 bases between. Germline CDR1 and CDR2: MNHEY and SMNVEV (reference sequence). CDR3: CASSSFYTGELFF. Here the CDR3 DNA reads TGTGCCAGCAGTTCCTTTTACACCGGGGAGCTGTTTTTT.

This clone was counted between two and nine times. Other DNA sequences in the same sample also yield this CDR3. J is TRBJ2-2 and V is TRBV18; possibly TRBD1 for D (5 bases). The CDR3 is made up of 14 amino acids. CDR1 is KGHSH and CDR2 is LQKENI in the germline V gene. Between the trimmed V and J ends, which lost 6 bases and 1 base, there was a span of 9 bases. The chain's CDR3 is CASSLGQNTGELFF. DNA for the CDR3: TGTGCCAGCTCCCTCGGACAGAACACCGGGGAGCTGTTTTTT.

This clone was counted once. The J gene is TRBJ2-3, the V gene TRBV7-6, with D hard to call. The V gene's germline CDR1 is SGHVS and CDR2 FNYEAQ. The germline V and J ends were trimmed by 4 bases and 2 bases, with 10 bases remaining between them. The length of the CDR3 is 14 residues. CDR3: CASSSNSITDTQYF. The CDR3 DNA reads as TGTGCCAGCAGCTCGAACAGCATCACAGATACGCAGTATTTT.

This chain uses TRBV18 with TRBJ2-1, with D possibly being TRBD1 (7 bases). CDR3 size: 15 residues. Germline CDR1 reads KGHSH; CDR2 reads LQKENI. V lost 1 base to trimming and J lost 5 bases, with 12 bases between them. CDR3 sequence (DNA): TGTGCCAGCTCACCACGGAGGGGGCCCCACAATGAGCAGTTCTTC. The encoded protein is CASSPRRGPHNEQFF.

Details on this clone: This sequence may be a read error, since a much larger clone differs from it by one base. The rearrangement links TRBV6-6 to TRBJ2-2; no definite D call. In germline, CDR1 is MNHNY, CDR2 SVGAGI (reference sequence). The CDR3 contains 12 residues. V was shortened by 6 bases and J by 3 bases, with 5 bases between the two germline ends. The CDR3 coding sequence is TGTGCCAGCAGCCACTACACCGGGGAGCTGTTTTTT. Translating gives CASSHYTGELFF.

V and J are TRBV7-7 and TRBJ2-2; 9 bases map to TRBD2. With V trimmed by 1 base and J by 7 bases, 7 bases remained unmatched. The germline V gene encodes CDR1 SSHAT and CDR2 FNYEAQ (reference sequence). This CDR3 region has 16 residues. The CDR3 loop reads CASSLEAGGWVGELFF. In nucleotides, the CDR3 is TGTGCCAGCAGCTTAGAAGCGGGGGGCTGGGTCGGGGAGCTGTTTTTT.

This rearrangement joins TRBV7-7 to TRBJ2-1, with TRBD2 as a possible D gene (6 bases). CDR3 length: 15 amino acids. Germline V gene data show CDR1 as SSHAT and CDR2 as FNYEAQ (reference sequence). The V gene lost 5 bases and the J gene lost 1 base, with 12 bases spanning the gap. CDR3 in amino acids: CASSPYGGSYNEQFF. The DNA for the CDR3 is TGTGCCAGCAGCCCCTATGGGGGGTCCTACAATGAGCAGTTCTTC.

The CDR3 DNA sequence: TGTGCCAGCAGCTCCCGTTCAGGAGGTGACGAGCAGTACTTC. Amino acids: CASSSRSGGDEQYF. The chain employs TRBV5-4 and TRBJ2-7; D is perhaps TRBD2 (5 bases). Trimming shortened V by 3 bases and J by 5 bases, and 15 bases separated the two germline ends. Germline V gene sequence: CDR1 SGHNT, CDR2 YYREEE (reference sequence). The CDR3 has 14 residues.

The chain recombines TRBV2 with TRBJ1-5, with 7 positions matching TRBD1. This CDR3 is 14 amino acids long. After removal of 6 bases from V and 6 bases from J, the junction contained 8 bases not matched to a gene. The germline V gene encodes CDR1 SNHLY and CDR2 FYNNEI. CDR3 amino acids: CASRSDREAQPQHF. The CDR3 nucleotides are TGTGCCAGCAGATCCGACAGGGAGGCTCAGCCCCAGCATTTT.